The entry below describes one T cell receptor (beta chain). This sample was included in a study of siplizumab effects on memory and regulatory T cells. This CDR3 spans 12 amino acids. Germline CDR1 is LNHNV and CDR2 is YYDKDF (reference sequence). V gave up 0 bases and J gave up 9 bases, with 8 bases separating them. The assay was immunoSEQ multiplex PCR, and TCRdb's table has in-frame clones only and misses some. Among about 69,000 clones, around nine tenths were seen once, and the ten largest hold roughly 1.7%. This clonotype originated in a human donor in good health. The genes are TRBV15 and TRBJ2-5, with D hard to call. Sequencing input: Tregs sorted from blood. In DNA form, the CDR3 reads TGTGCCACCAGCAGAGATTTTGGGGCCCAGTACTTC. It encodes CATSRDFGAQYF.